Listed below are T cell receptor beta chains from one sample, sequenced in a study of spatial heterogeneity in lung cancer. MiXCR, applied by TCRdb to the 5' RACE reads, yields one record per CDR3 protein. The table has about 19,000 distinct CDR3 sequences, about 9% seen once; the top ten hold 36%. This specimen was PBMCs, taken at follow-up. The source is a female donor with early-stage non-small cell lung cancer. Both conserved end residues are part of each CDR3. Fields, in order: V gene, D gene, J gene, clone size, CDR3 DNA, CDR3 protein. A D gene is named only where the DNA matches it firmly. Clone size is not always given. Where it is, it says once, few, many or a class for expanded clones.

TRBV29-1	NA	TRBJ2-7	many	TGCAGCGCATTCGACGGCGCGGGGCAGTACTTC	CSAFDGAGQYF
TRBV6-6	NA	TRBJ1-2	many	TGTGCCAGCAGTTACGGGCAGATCTATGGCTACACCTTC	CASSYGQIYGYTF
TRBV11-2	NA	TRBJ1-1	many	TGTGCCAGCAGCTTATGGATTCCGGCCACTGAAGCTTTCTTT	CASSLWIPATEAFF
TRBV29-1	TRBD1	TRBJ2-1	many	TGCAGCGCGTTTAAGGGACAGATGAATAATGAGCAGTTCTTC	CSAFKGQMNNEQFF
TRBV30	NA	TRBJ1-2	many	TGTGCCTGGTCTCTCGGGATTAACTATGGCTACACCTTC	CAWSLGINYGYTF
TRBV19	TRBD1	TRBJ1-5	many	TGTGCCAGTAGTAGACAGGGGGCTGGGAGCAATCAGCCCCAGCATTTT	CASSRQGAGSNQPQHF
TRBV5-1	NA	TRBJ2-1	many	TGCGCCAGCAGCTCGGACCCGGCCTCCTACAATGAGCAGTTCTTC	CASSSDPASYNEQFF
TRBV29-1	NA	TRBJ2-1	many	TGCAGCGTTGACGACCGTCGGACAGTTAGTGAGCAGTTCTTC	CSVDDRRTVSEQFF
TRBV5-1	TRBD2	TRBJ2-1	NA	TGCGCCAGCTTTAATGGACTAGCGGGGGGCCAGCTCCAGGGGGAGCAGTTCTTC	CASFNGLAGGQLQGEQFF
TRBV30	NA	TRBJ1-2	many	TGTGCCTGGAGACAGCGCGGGGCAGCTGATCTCTATGGCTACACCTTC	CAWRQRGAADLYGYTF
TRBV19	TRBD1	TRBJ1-5	many	TGTGCCAGTAGCCGCCCAGGGGGATTGGACAATCAGCCCCAGCATTTT	CASSRPGGLDNQPQHF
TRBV11-2	NA	TRBJ2-5	many	TGTGCCAGCAGCTACGAGGGCACGCGGATAAGGGGAGAGACCCAGTACTTC	CASSYEGTRIRGETQYF
TRBV4-2	TRBD2	TRBJ2-1	many	TGTGCCAGCAGCCCCGAGGCGGCGGGAGGGCCCAATGAGCAGTTCTTC	CASSPEAAGGPNEQFF
TRBV6-2/TRBV6-3	NA	TRBJ2-3	many	TGTGCCAGCAGTTATCGGCAGGGCACAGATACGCAGTATTTT	CASSYRQGTDTQYF
TRBV18	NA	TRBJ2-5	many	TGTGCCAGCTCAAGGACCCTAGAGACCCAGTACTTC	CASSRTLETQYF
TRBV6-6	TRBD2	TRBJ2-1	many	TGTGCCAGCAGTTACTCCGAAGCGGGGGGCTTCAATGAGCAGTTCTTC	CASSYSEAGGFNEQFF
TRBV7-9	NA	TRBJ1-1	many	TGTGCCAGCAGCTTAGAGGGGGGCACTGAAGCTTTCTTT	CASSLEGGTEAFF
TRBV20-1	TRBD2	TRBJ2-7	NA	TGCAGTGCTGAGTGGACTAGCGGTAACTACGAGCAGTACTTC	CSAEWTSGNYEQYF
TRBV6-1	TRBD1	TRBJ2-3	few	TGTGCCAGCACCATGACAGGGGAGTCGGATACGCAGTATTTT	CASTMTGESDTQYF
TRBV6-2/TRBV6-3	TRBD1	TRBJ2-3	NA	TGTGCCAGCAGCTCCCAGGGGGCCCCGGATACGCAGTATTTT	CASSSQGAPDTQYF
TRBV5-1	TRBD2	TRBJ2-3	NA	TGCGCCAGCAGCGTACTTAGCGGGAGGGGAACAGATACGCAGTATTTT	CASSVLSGRGTDTQYF
TRBV6-2/TRBV6-3	NA	TRBJ2-4	many	TGTGCCAGCAGTTACGTAGCCAAAAACATTCAGTACTTC	CASSYVAKNIQYF
TRBV5-1	NA	TRBJ2-1	many	TGCGCCAGCGAAACGGGGGGCCCCTACAATGAGCAGTTCTTC	CASETGGPYNEQFF
TRBV21-1	NA	TRBJ2-7	many	TGTGCCAGCGGAAGTGACAGGGGCCCGAATGACTACGAGCAGTACTTC	CASGSDRGPNDYEQYF
TRBV6-1	NA	TRBJ2-6	many	TGTGCCAGCAGTCCCAACCCTGGGGCCAACGTCCTGACTTTC	CASSPNPGANVLTF
TRBV29-1	TRBD1	TRBJ2-7	many	TGCAGCGTTAACTCCGAGCGGAGAGGGGGCCTGCACGAGCAGTACTTC	CSVNSERRGGLHEQYF
TRBV5-1	NA	TRBJ2-7	few	TGCGCCAGTTCGAACAGATACGAGCAGTACTTC	CASSNRYEQYF
TRBV12-3/TRBV12-4	NA	TRBJ1-4	few	TGTGCCAGCAGTCTTCGCGGACGGTGGAAGGAAAAACTGTTTTTT	CASSLRGRWKEKLFF
TRBV12-3/TRBV12-4	NA	TRBJ2-1	many	TGTGCCAGCCGGTCTGGACCTGACAATGAGCAGTTCTTC	CASRSGPDNEQFF
TRBV20-1	NA	TRBJ2-7	many	TGCAGTGCTAGAGATTATGGGAGTTTCTCCTACGAGCAGTACTTC	CSARDYGSFSYEQYF
TRBV7-2	NA	TRBJ2-7	few	TGTGCCAGCAGCTTAGTAGAGGGGAGCTACGAGCAGTACTTC	CASSLVEGSYEQYF
TRBV2	NA	TRBJ1-1	many	TGTGCCAGCAAGAGGGAGAGGAGCACTGAAGCTTTCTTT	CASKRERSTEAFF
TRBV24-1	NA	TRBJ1-1	many	TGTGCCACCAGCCGGACAGAGAACACTGAAGCTTTCTTT	CATSRTENTEAFF
TRBV5-1	TRBD1	TRBJ2-2	many	TGCGCCAGCAGCTTCCCAGACAGGGCCTCCACCGGGGAGCTGTTTTTT	CASSFPDRASTGELFF
TRBV4-2	TRBD2	TRBJ2-3	many	TGTGCCAGCAGCCAAGCTAGCGGGGGGGCAGATACGCAGTATTTT	CASSQASGGADTQYF
TRBV6-1	NA	TRBJ1-1	many	TGTGCCAGCAGTAATGGTCTGCAGGGTTGGAACACTGAAGCTTTCTTT	CASSNGLQGWNTEAFF
TRBV5-1	NA	TRBJ2-3	many	TGCGCCAGCAGCTTTCCATCGGATACGCAGTATTTT	CASSFPSDTQYF
TRBV7-6	NA	TRBJ2-3	many	TGTGCCAGCAGCTTGAACCGAGGGCTCACAGATACGCAGTATTTT	CASSLNRGLTDTQYF
TRBV18	NA	TRBJ2-3	many	TGTGCCAGCTCACCACAGGCGCCAGATACGCAGTATTTT	CASSPQAPDTQYF